The sequence of this T cell receptor (beta chain) was determined in a study of technical replicates of blood from a few donors. The method was immunoSEQ multiplex PCR; TCRdb's version includes in-frame clones alone and lacks a portion of them. The sample gives around 76,000 clones, just under 97% of which show up once; approximately 0.21% is in the top ten. CDR1 and CDR2 (germline): MNHEY, SVGAGI. V dropped 7 bases and J dropped 3 bases, with 7 bases sitting between them. CDR3 size: 11 residues. Sequencing input: T cells isolated from PBMCs. The V and J genes are TRBV6-5 and TRBJ2-7; maybe TRBD2 (5 bases). This TCR was sampled from a human donor in good health. For the CDR3, the DNA is TGTGCCAGCAAACGGGACTACGAGCAGTACTTC. Its protein is CASKRDYEQYF.